These 16 T cell receptor beta chains were sequenced from one sample in a study of T cell responses to AZD1222 COVID-19 vaccine. Assay: immunoSEQ multiplex PCR; the TCRdb copy retains only in-frame clones and omits some. The profile shows 95,000 to 150,000 clones, approximately 92% of them singletons. The specimen comprised peripheral blood, sampled 28 days after the second AZD1222 dose. The receptors here all came from an adult who received the AZD1222 COVID-19 vaccine.

The chain carries TRBV18 and TRBJ2-3; a possible D gene is TRBD2 (6 bases). The V end was cut by 3 bases, the J end by 0 bases, with 16 bases between. The length of the CDR3 is 17 residues. Per germline, CDR1 KGHSH and CDR2 LQKENI. The CDR3 spells CASSPPIGGSSTDTQYF. The CDR3 DNA is TGTGCCAGCTCACCTCCAATCGGAGGGAGCAGCACAGATACGCAGTATTTT. Based on the CDR3 plus reference TRBV18 and TRBJ2-3, the full variable domain is NAGVMQNPRHLVRRRGQEARLRCSPMKGHSHVYWYRQLPEEGLKFMVYLQKENIIDESGMPKERFSAEFPKEGPSILRIQQVVRGDSAAYFCASSPPIGGSSTDTQYFGPGTRLTVL.

The J gene is TRBJ1-3, the V gene TRBV18, with D possibly being TRBD1 (6 bases). CDR1 and CDR2 from the germline V gene are KGHSH and LQKENI. The length of the CDR3 is 15 residues. The V gene lost 3 bases and the J gene lost 0 bases, with 9 bases spanning the gap. CDR3 nucleotides: TGTGCCAGCTCACCGGGGGCTTCCTCTGGAAACACCATATATTTT. This codes for CASSPGASSGNTIYF.

This rearrangement joins TRBV7-9 to TRBJ2-2; D is unresolved. Germline V CDR1 and CDR2: SEHNR, FQNEAQ (reference sequence). CDR3 length equals 14 residues. Trimming pared 5 bases from V and 5 bases from J, leaving 12 bases between. Here the CDR3 reads CASSLDAGTGELFF. In DNA form, the CDR3 reads TGTGCCAGCAGCCTCGACGCAGGAACCGGGGAGCTGTTTTTT.

The chain uses TRBV10-1 and TRBJ1-6; the D is unclear. CDR3 length: 9 amino acids. Trimming left V 5 bases short and J 10 bases short, with 0 bases between. CDR1 is WNHNN and CDR2 is SYGVQD in the germline V gene (reference sequence). The chain's CDR3 is CASSSPLHF. CDR3 coding DNA: TGCGCCAGCAGTTCACCCCTCCACTTT.

V gene TRBV7-9 combines with J gene TRBJ2-7; D is ambiguous. From germline, CDR1 is SEHNR and CDR2 FQNEAQ (reference sequence). V was clipped by 2 bases and J by 6 bases, with 11 bases between them. This CDR3 is 13 amino acids long. CDR3 sequence: CASSLLIASEQYF. In DNA, the CDR3 is TGTGCCAGCAGCTTATTGATCGCCTCCGAGCAGTACTTC. The full variable domain, with the rest looked up from reference TRBV7-9 and TRBJ2-7, is DTGVSQNPRHKITKRGQNVTFRCDPISEHNRLYWYRQTLGQGPEFLTYFQNEAQLEKSRLLSDRFSAERPKGSFSTLEIQRTEQGDSAMYLCASSLLIASEQYFGPGTRLTVT.

The chain joins TRBV10-3 to TRBJ1-2; D is unclear. Germline loops: CDR1 ENHRY, CDR2 SYGVKD. The CDR3 is 11 amino acids. V gave up 7 bases and J gave up 5 bases, with 8 bases separating them. In nucleotides, the CDR3 is TGTGCCATCAAGGCAGCTTATGGCTACACCTTC. Encoded protein: CAIKAAYGYTF.

The chain has TRBV10-3 and TRBJ2-2; 11 bases are a match to TRBD2. Trimming took 6 bases from V and 2 from J; bases not matched to a gene: 8. CDR1 ENHRY and CDR2 SYGVKD come from the germline V gene. The CDR3 loop spans 17 amino acids. This chain's CDR3 is CAISRSLAGGNTGELFF. For the CDR3, the DNA is TGTGCCATCAGCCGTTCCCTAGCGGGGGGTAACACCGGGGAGCTGTTTTTT.

This clone was seen once. The chain carries TRBV10-3 and TRBJ1-6; 8 bases agree with TRBD1. V was pared by 0 bases and J by 7 bases, with 2 bases of the junction left unmatched. The CDR3 runs 15 residues. Germline V lookup: CDR1 ENHRY, CDR2 SYGVKD. CDR3 in DNA: TGTGCCATCAGTGAGTCAGACAGGGGAAATTCACCCCTCCACTTT. Translated: CAISESDRGNSPLHF.

This sequence joins TRBV7-8 and TRBJ1-1, with D possibly being TRBD1 (5 bases). Between the trimmed V and J ends, which lost 0 bases and 0 bases, there was a span of 20 bases. CDR1 is SGHVS and CDR2 is FQNEAQ in the germline V gene. This CDR3 spans 19 amino acids. CDR3 DNA: TGTGCCAGCAGCTTAGCGTCGGGGGGAGGCCCAAACTTGAACACTGAAGCTTTCTTT. Translation: CASSLASGGGPNLNTEAFF.

This chain joins TRBV6-1 and TRBJ2-1; 10 bases are shared with TRBD2. V trimming: 2 bases; J trimming: 4 bases; junction bases outside the gene matches: 8. Germline V CDR1 and CDR2: MNHNS, SASEGT. This CDR3 comprises 17 residues. Written as DNA, the CDR3 is TGTGCCAGCAGTGAAATCCTAGCGGGAGTATCATACAATGAGCAGTTCTTC. Translated: CASSEILAGVSYNEQFF.

The chain employs TRBV11-2 and TRBJ2-2; D is ambiguous. Trimming pared 1 base from V and 2 bases from J, leaving 8 bases between. The CDR3 length is 15 residues. CDR1 and CDR2 (germline): SGHAT, FQNNGV. DNA for the CDR3: TGTGCCAGCAGCTTAGGTTTCGCTAACACCGGGGAGCTGTTTTTT. It yields the protein CASSLGFANTGELFF.

The chain is built from TRBV7-9 and TRBJ2-7; possible D gene TRBD2, 5 bases. The germline CDR1 and CDR2 sequences are SEHNR and FQNEAQ (reference sequence). This CDR3 spans 15 amino acids. Deletions cut 6 bases from V and 0 bases from J, with 15 bases between. DNA of the CDR3: TGTGCCAGCAGTTTGAGCGGTGCCTTCTCCTACGAGCAGTACTTC. Protein product: CASSLSGAFSYEQYF.

The rearrangement joins TRBV2 to TRBJ1-5; a possible D gene is TRBD1 (6 bases). Trimming shortened V by 2 bases and J by 7 bases, and 12 bases separated the two germline ends. The CDR3 is made up of 14 amino acids. From germline, CDR1 is SNHLY and CDR2 FYNNEI. The CDR3 loop reads CASSERGAGQPQHF. The CDR3 DNA follows: TGTGCCAGCAGTGAACGGGGGGCGGGCCAGCCCCAGCATTTT. The full variable domain, its missing parts supplied by reference TRBV2 and TRBJ1-5, is EPEVTQTPSHQVTQMGQEVILRCVPISNHLYFYWYRQILGQKVEFLVSFYNNEISEKSEIFDDQFSVERPDGSNFTLKIRSTKLEDSAMYFCASSERGAGQPQHFGDGTRLSIL.

The gene calls are TRBV24-1 and TRBJ2-1, with no clear D. Germline V gives CDR1 KGHDR, CDR2 SFDVKD. The germline V and J ends were trimmed by 3 bases and 6 bases, with 20 bases remaining between them. The CDR3 totals 17 residues. This chain's CDR3 is CATSDGERPPPSNEQFF. CDR3 nucleotides: TGTGCCACCAGTGATGGGGAACGCCCACCCCCTTCCAATGAGCAGTTCTTC.

The chain has TRBV5-1 and TRBJ2-5; no clear D gene. V shed 1 base and J shed 5 bases, with 12 bases lying between them. The germline CDR1 and CDR2 sequences are SGHRS and YFSETQ. CDR3 length equals 14 residues. The CDR3 sequence: CASSLFTATETQYF. In nucleotides, the CDR3 is TGCGCCAGCAGCTTGTTTACAGCGACGGAGACCCAGTACTTC.

Written as DNA, the CDR3 is TGTGCCAGCACAACAGGGTTCCAGCCCCAGCATTTT. It is translated as CASTTGFQPQHF. This chain links TRBV5-8 with TRBJ1-5, with a possible D match to TRBD1 (6 bases). There are 12 residues in the CDR3. V dropped 6 bases and J dropped 7 bases, with 11 bases sitting between them. CDR1 and CDR2 from the germline V gene are SGHTS and YDEGEE.